This note documents a single TCR beta chain sequence. Its target is not known. Trimming took 2 bases from V and 1 from J; bases not matched to a gene: 3. This CDR3 comprises 15 residues. Germline-derived CDR1 and CDR2 are LGHNA and YSLEER. This sample was taken from a study of response to subunit inactivated influenza vaccine. Study-wide points: There was a suggestion from the authors that each seasonal influenza vaccination recruits few new T cells.

TCRdb re-called the RT-PCR reads with MiXCR, one entry per CDR3 protein. The table has around 570,000 distinct CDR3 sequences, 11% seen once. The data also belong to a second study, concerning T cells expressing NK-cell markers. That report notes: In generating TCR beta cDNA, 5'RACE template switching with UMIs was used. Source material for TCR beta repertoires consisted of sorted CD3+CD56+NKG2C+, CD3+CD56+NKG2C- and CD3+CD56-NKG2C+ T cells. Dominant NKG2C+ clonotypes made up roughly 1.0-7.0% of CD8+ T cells in a handful of donors. These same clonotypes (in several donors) also led the CD3+CD56-NKG2C+ fraction.

The genes are TRBV4-3 and TRBJ2-5, with TRBD2 matching 8 bases. The sequenced sample was PBMCs from blood, obtained on the day of vaccination. This receptor was taken from a man in his fifties who received an inactivated influenza vaccine. The CDR3 region has the DNA TGCGCCAGCAGCCAACAACTAGCGGTCCAAGAGACCCAGTACTTC. It yields the protein CASSQQLAVQETQYF.